Below, 3 T cell receptor beta chains from the same sample are listed, as sequenced in a study of cytomegalovirus exposure and HLA in healthy donors. Researchers ran the PCR with 60 Vbeta and 13 Jbeta primers. The data were produced by immunoSEQ multiplex PCR, yet TCRdb's version contains in-frame clones alone and is incomplete. The sample has about 300,000 clones, roughly 88% seen once. Sequencing was carried out using PBMCs. The receptor set was obtained from a man aged 35 to 55 in good health and CMV-seropositive.

The chain carries TRBV19 and TRBJ2-2, with 11 positions matching TRBD1. Germline lookup yields CDR1 LNHDA and CDR2 SQIVND (reference sequence). The CDR3 has 15 amino acids. J lost 5 bases, V lost 5 bases, and 4 bases had no gene match. CDR3 sequence reads: CASSAGTGGTGELFF. CDR3 DNA: TGTGCCAGTAGTGCAGGGACAGGGGGAACCGGGGAGCTGTTTTTT.

This clone came up once. The CDR3 sequence is CASSLSRGAVYEQYF. The CDR3 DNA sequence: TGTGCCAGCAGTTTATCGAGAGGAGCCGTATACGAGCAGTACTTC. V gene TRBV27 combines with J gene TRBJ2-7; no clear D. The CDR3 extends over 15 amino acids. CDR1 is MNHEY, CDR2 SMNVEV, per germline (reference sequence). V lost 0 bases to trimming and J lost 4 bases, with 13 bases between them.

The gene calls are TRBV6-4 and TRBJ2-3; tentatively, D is TRBD2 (6 bases). Trimming pared 3 bases from V and 6 bases from J, leaving 10 bases between. The CDR3 runs to 13 residues. CDR1 is MRHNA, CDR2 SNTAGT, per germline. DNA of the CDR3: TGTGCCAGCAGTGAGGACTATCCCGATACGCAGTATTTT. As protein: CASSEDYPDTQYF.